These T cell receptor beta chains were read from a single sample in a study of shared clonotypes between healthy human individuals. Sequencing was performed with immunoSEQ multiplex PCR; in TCRdb, only in-frame clones are kept and a portion is missing. Among about 490,000 clones, less than 80% were seen once, and the ten largest hold approximately 12%. The sequenced sample was PBMCs. These receptors originate from a woman between 40 and 55 years old in good health. Some clones in this sample may be carry-over from other donors' samples. Each CDR3 is given with its conserved first and last residue. A D gene is named only where the DNA matches it firmly. Clone size, where shown, is once, few, many, or a class for clones that have expanded.

D gene	J gene	clone size	V gene	CDR3 length	CDR3 DNA	CDR3 protein
TRBD2	TRBJ2-7	-	TRBV28	15	TGTGCCAGCAGTTCCCCGGGACTAGGCTCCTACGAGCAGTACTTC	CASSSPGLGSYEQYF
-	TRBJ1-2	-	TRBV13	12	TGTGCCAGCAGCTTAGGAGTTGGAGGCTACACCTTC	CASSLGVGGYTF
-	TRBJ2-7	-	TRBV10-2	16	TGCGCCAGCAGGCAAGGGATAAGGGGGGACTCCTACGAGCAGTACTTC	CASRQGIRGDSYEQYF
TRBD1	TRBJ2-1	-	TRBV11-2	14	TGTGCCAGCAGCCGCCGACAGGGCCTTAATGAGCAGTTCTTC	CASSRRQGLNEQFF
TRBD2	TRBJ2-1	-	TRBV5-5	15	TGTGCCAGCAGCCTTACTGGCGGGGGGTACAATGAGCAGTTCTTC	CASSLTGGGYNEQFF
-	TRBJ1-5	-	TRBV27	13	TGTGCCAGCAGTCCGAACAAGCATCAGCCCCAGCATTTT	CASSPNKHQPQHF
-	TRBJ2-5	-	TRBV6-1	14	TGTGCCAGCAGCAAGCGCGGGTGGCAAGAGACCCAGTACTTC	CASSKRGWQETQYF
-	TRBJ2-2	-	TRBV18	14	TGTGCCAGCTCACCACTCGCGAGCACCGGGGAGCTGTTTTTT	CASSPLASTGELFF
-	TRBJ2-4	-	TRBV11-2	13	TGTGCCAGCAGCCCCTCGGCGGGAAACATTCAGTACTTC	CASSPSAGNIQYF
TRBD2	TRBJ2-7	-	TRBV4-2	11	TGTGCCAGCAGCGTGCGGGAGCGCCAGTACTTC	CASSVRERQYF
TRBD1	TRBJ1-5	-	TRBV7-8	15	TGTGCCAGCAGCGCGCGGCGGGGACAGAATCAGCCCCAGCATTTT	CASSARRGQNQPQHF
-	TRBJ1-3	-	TRBV10-3	15	TGTGCCATCAGTGAGTCGCCCGGGGCTGGAAACACCATATATTTT	CAISESPGAGNTIYF
-	TRBJ2-3	once	TRBV5-4	17	TGTGCCAGCAGCTTGGGTGTGGCGGGTCCGCGCACAGATACGCAGTATTTT	CASSLGVAGPRTDTQYF
-	TRBJ1-1	once	TRBV5-4	14	TGTGCCAGCAGCTCCGGACAGCAGAACACTGAAGCTTTCTTT	CASSSGQQNTEAFF
-	TRBJ2-7	-	TRBV7-9	12	TGTGCCAGCAGCTCACAGGGTTACGAGCAGTACTTC	CASSSQGYEQYF
TRBD1	TRBJ1-2	-	TRBV10-3	15	TGTGCCATCAGCACCGGACAGGGGGGAAGCTATGGCTACACCTTC	CAISTGQGGSYGYTF
TRBD2	TRBJ2-2	-	TRBV4-2	15	TGTGCCAGCAGTCGACTAGCGGGAGCCCCCGGGGAGCTGTTTTTT	CASSRLAGAPGELFF
TRBD1	TRBJ2-2	-	TRBV18	14	TGTGCCAGCTCACCCGGACAGGCCACCGGGGAGCTGTTTTTT	CASSPGQATGELFF
TRBD1	TRBJ2-5	few	TRBV29-1	16	TGCAGCGTTGAAGTTTTGGGACAGGTCTCGGGAGAGACCCAGTACTTC	CSVEVLGQVSGETQYF
TRBD2	TRBJ2-3	-	TRBV29-1	18	TGCAGCGTTGAAGCAGTGGGACTAGCGGGAACCCACGCAGATACGCAGTATTTT	CSVEAVGLAGTHADTQYF
-	TRBJ2-3	-	TRBV29-1	12	TGCAGCGTTGGCCGGGGCACAGATACGCAGTATTTT	CSVGRGTDTQYF
TRBD2	TRBJ2-7	once	TRBV13	16	TGTGCCAGCAGATCCGGGACTAGCGGGTCCACCTACGAGCAGTACTTC	CASRSGTSGSTYEQYF
TRBD1	TRBJ2-7	once	TRBV11-2	15	TGTGCCAGCAGCTTATCGTCGGGACAGGGATACGAGCAGTACTTC	CASSLSSGQGYEQYF
-	TRBJ1-2	-	TRBV6-9	13	TGTGCGACATATTCGGCAGCTTCGGGCGGCTACACCTTC	CATYSAASGGYTF
-	TRBJ2-5	-	TRBV5-1	16	TGCGCCAGCAGGATGGAGTCTCAGGTGACCCAAGAGACCCAGTACTTC	CASRMESQVTQETQYF
-	TRBJ1-1	few	TRBV6-1	14	TGTGCCAGCACCTTAGGGGGTATGAACACTGAAGCTTTCTTT	CASTLGGMNTEAFF
-	TRBJ2-1	-	TRBV6-4	13	TGTGCCAGCAGTGACTCGGCAAGGACGGAGCAGTTCTTC	CASSDSARTEQFF
TRBD2	TRBJ2-3	once	TRBV7-2	16	TGTGCCAGCAGCTTAGGAGGGCTAGCGGGGACAGATACGCAGTATTTT	CASSLGGLAGTDTQYF
TRBD1	TRBJ1-5	once	TRBV6-5	14	TGTGCCAGCAGCCGACAGGGGCGCAATCAGCCCCAGCATTTT	CASSRQGRNQPQHF
-	TRBJ2-7	-	TRBV28	13	TGTGCCAGCGCAACCGGGAGTACCTACGAGCAGTACTTC	CASATGSTYEQYF
TRBD1	TRBJ1-1	many	TRBV29-1	12	TGCAGCGGGGACAGGGTGAACACTGAAGCTTTCTTT	CSGDRVNTEAFF
-	TRBJ1-5	few	TRBV28	15	TGTGCCAGCAGTTTGATCGACAGGAATAATCAGCCCCAGCATTTT	CASSLIDRNNQPQHF
-	TRBJ1-2	-	TRBV6-1	14	TGTGCCAGCAGTTGGACAGATAAGGACGGGGGCTACACCTTC	CASSWTDKDGGYTF
TRBD1	TRBJ2-5	-	TRBV7-6	15	TGTGCCAGCAGCCGACAGGGGGCGAACGGTGAGACCCAGTACTTC	CASSRQGANGETQYF
-	TRBJ2-3	-	TRBV7-9	15	TGTGCCAGCAGCTTATCAGCGTTCAGCACAGATACGCAGTATTTT	CASSLSAFSTDTQYF
-	TRBJ1-5	once	TRBV15	15	TGTGCCACCAGCAGAGGCGGTGGGTACAATCAGCCCCAGCATTTT	CATSRGGGYNQPQHF
TRBD1	TRBJ2-1	-	TRBV5-1	19	TGCGCCAGCAGCAAAGGGACAGGACGCGTAGGGCTATTCATTAATGAGCAGTTCTTC	CASSKGTGRVGLFINEQFF
-	TRBJ1-3	-	TRBV28	14	TGTGCCAGCACCAGACAGTACTCTGGAAACACCATATATTTT	CASTRQYSGNTIYF
TRBD2	TRBJ2-7	-	TRBV19	14	TGTGCCAGTAGTATAGGCGGGGGGGACTACGAGCAGTACTTC	CASSIGGGDYEQYF
TRBD1	TRBJ1-5	many	TRBV30	16	TGTGCCTGGAGTAGGTCGGGACAGGCTTACAATCAGCCCCAGCATTTT	CAWSRSGQAYNQPQHF
-	TRBJ1-3	-	TRBV11-2	15	TGTGCCAGCAGCTTAGATTTGCCCGGTGGAAACACCATATATTTT	CASSLDLPGGNTIYF
-	TRBJ1-3	-	TRBV2	15	TGTGCCAGCAGTGTTTATAGGGGCTCTGGAAACACCATATATTTT	CASSVYRGSGNTIYF
-	TRBJ1-1	-	TRBV7-9	18	TGTGCCAGCACGTATAGCGTGGAGTATTGGGTTGGGGGCACTGAAGCTTTCTTT	CASTYSVEYWVGGTEAFF
TRBD1	TRBJ2-3	-	TRBV27	18	TGTGCCAGCAGTTTAGCCCTGACAGGGGAGGTTAACACAGATACGCAGTATTTT	CASSLALTGEVNTDTQYF
-	TRBJ1-1	-	TRBV7-9	18	TGTGCCAGCAGCACATCCCCCCTGGCAGGGAGGACAAACACTGAAGCTTTCTTT	CASSTSPLAGRTNTEAFF
TRBD2	TRBJ2-1	-	TRBV7-9	15	TGTGCCAGCAGCTTAGTCGGGGACTATAACAATGAGCAGTTCTTC	CASSLVGDYNNEQFF
-	TRBJ2-7	-	TRBV4-2	14	TGTGCCAGCAGCCAAGATGATCGACGGGGCGAGCAGTACTTC	CASSQDDRRGEQYF
TRBD1	TRBJ2-3	-	TRBV9	16	TGTGCCAGCAGCGCCTTAGGGACAGGGGCTCAAAATACGCAGTATTTT	CASSALGTGAQNTQYF
TRBD2	TRBJ2-3	-	TRBV30	16	TGTGCCTGGAGCAAGGGACTAGCGGCTAGCACAGATACGCAGTATTTT	CAWSKGLAASTDTQYF
-	TRBJ2-7	-	TRBV2	13	TGTGCCAGCAGTGTAGAGCTTACGGGCGAGCAGTACTTC	CASSVELTGEQYF
-	TRBJ2-7	many	TRBV10-2	12	TGCGCCAGCAGTGAGCCGGACCGCGAGCAGTACTTC	CASSEPDREQYF
TRBD2	TRBJ2-7	-	TRBV11-2	15	TGTGCCAGCAGCTTACTGCGGGAGGTATCCTACGAGCAGTACTTC	CASSLLREVSYEQYF